Listed here are 2 T cell receptor beta chains from one sample, sequenced in a study of cytomegalovirus exposure and HLA in healthy donors. The study ran its PCR with 60 Vbeta and 13 Jbeta primers. Repertoires were generated with immunoSEQ multiplex PCR, while TCRdb's copy carries only in-frame clones and drops some. In the table there are some 140,000 clones, approximately 77% of which are singletons. Sequenced sample: PBMCs. These receptors all stem from a man aged 25 to 45 in good health and CMV-seronegative.

This chain joins TRBV5-1 and TRBJ2-1, with unresolved D. Germline V gives CDR1 SGHRS, CDR2 YFSETQ. V dropped 2 bases and J dropped 6 bases, with 15 bases sitting between them. CDR3 length: 15 amino acids. For the CDR3, the DNA is TGCGCCAGCAGCTTCCCCGGAGAAAACCTCAATGAGCAGTTCTTC. This sequence encodes CASSFPGENLNEQFF.

The V gene is TRBV10-3, the J gene TRBJ1-4; TRBD1 aligns across 10 bases. CDR1 and CDR2 (germline): ENHRY, SYGVKD. This CDR3 contains 15 residues. Trimming cost V 2 bases and J 4 bases; bases outside gene matches: 1. CDR3 nucleotides: TGTGCCATCAGTGAGGGGGACAGGGGTAATGAAAAACTGTTTTTT. Its protein is CAISEGDRGNEKLFF.